One and the same sample provided the 20 T cell receptor beta chains below, sequenced in a study of siplizumab effects on memory and regulatory T cells. Produced via immunoSEQ multiplex PCR; TCRdb's table is partial and in-frame only. This table has approximately 98,000 clones, about 94% appearing once. The specimen sequenced was non-Treg CD4+ T cells sorted from blood. These receptors were collected from a human donor in good health.

The CDR3 nucleotides are TGTGCCAGCAGTGTTGTCGTGGAGCAGTACTTC. It specifies CASSVVVEQYF. V usage is TRBV2 and J usage is TRBJ2-7; D gene unclear. This CDR3 is 11 amino acids long. Germline values: CDR1 SNHLY, CDR2 FYNNEI. Trimming cost V 4 bases and J 7 bases, with 8 bases left between them.

The chain couples TRBV7-2 to TRBJ2-7, with D unresolved. CDR1 and CDR2 (germline): SGHTA, FQGNSA. The CDR3 is 12 amino acids. V dropped 4 bases and J dropped 6 bases, with 10 bases sitting between them. CDR3 sequence reads: CASSSPPLEQYF. CDR3 sequence (DNA): TGTGCCAGCAGCTCCCCCCCCCTCGAGCAGTACTTC.

The chain couples TRBV7-9 to TRBJ1-2; a weak D match, TRBD1 (5 bases). The V end was cut by 5 bases, the J end by 7 bases, with 11 bases between. This CDR3 has 12 amino acids. Germline-derived CDR1 and CDR2 are SEHNR and FQNEAQ (reference sequence). In DNA, the CDR3 is TGTGCCAGCAGCACGGACGGGGGTGGCTACACCTTC. This encodes CASSTDGGGYTF.

V usage is TRBV11-2 and J usage is TRBJ2-3, with TRBD1 identical over 8 bases. CDR3 length: 16 residues. Losses at the gene ends were 2 bases for V and 0 bases for J; bases not matched to a gene: 4. Germline loops: CDR1 SGHAT, CDR2 FQNNGV. CDR3 loop: CASSLTGGISTDTQYF. The CDR3 DNA reads TGTGCCAGCAGCTTAACAGGGGGAATAAGCACAGATACGCAGTATTTT.

The chain is built from TRBV19 and TRBJ2-5; 7 bases agree with TRBD1. The CDR3 length is 15 residues. Germline V gene lookup returns CDR1 LNHDA and CDR2 SQIVND (reference sequence). V lost 5 bases, J lost 1 base, and 7 bases stayed unmatched. CDR3 DNA sequence: TGTGCCAGTAGTTCCTACAGGGGCCTCCAAGAGACCCAGTACTTC. It yields the protein CASSSYRGLQETQYF.

This chain joins TRBV2 and TRBJ1-6; no clear D gene. Germline-derived CDR1 and CDR2 are SNHLY and FYNNEI. V was pared by 1 base and J by 4 bases, with 14 bases between. This CDR3 has 17 amino acids. Here the CDR3 DNA reads TGTGCCAGCAGTGAAGGGCAGTCCCTTTTTTATAATTCACCCCTCCACTTT. This encodes CASSEGQSLFYNSPLHF.

The rearrangement uses TRBV29-1 and TRBJ1-1, with D possibly being TRBD1 (5 bases). CDR1 is SQVTM, CDR2 ANQGSEA, per germline. Trimming removed 2 bases from V and 1 base from J, with 11 bases in between. The CDR3 extends over 14 amino acids. Here the CDR3 reads CSVERGRRNTEAFF. CDR3 sequence (DNA): TGCAGCGTTGAAAGGGGCCGGAGGAACACTGAAGCTTTCTTT.

V gene TRBV4-1 combines with J gene TRBJ2-6, with D unclear. V lost 4 bases to trimming and J lost 1 base, with 8 bases between them. Germline CDR1 reads MGHRA; CDR2 reads YSYEKL. The CDR3 length is 15 residues. CDR3 residues: CASSLALSGANVLTF. CDR3 DNA sequence: TGCGCCAGCAGCCTAGCCTTGTCTGGGGCCAACGTCCTGACTTTC.

The genes are TRBV30 and TRBJ1-5, with 9 bases fitting TRBD1. The CDR3 spans 13 residues. V shed 6 bases, J shed 9 bases, and the junction held 9 bases outside the gene matches. Germline lookup yields CDR1 GTSNPN and CDR2 SVGIG (reference sequence). The CDR3 loop reads CACSPGTGRPQHF. The CDR3 coding sequence is TGTGCCTGCAGTCCCGGGACAGGGAGGCCCCAGCATTTT. Variable domain in full (rest from reference TRBV30 and TRBJ1-5): SQTIHQWPATLVQPVGSPLSLECTVEGTSNPNLYWYRQAAGRGLQLLFYSVGIGQISSEVPQNLSASRPQDRQFILSSKKLLLSDSGFYLCACSPGTGRPQHFGDGTRLSIL.

This chain links TRBV28 with TRBJ2-7; TRBD2 aligns across 12 bases. The CDR3 extends over 16 amino acids. Germline loops: CDR1 MDHEN, CDR2 SYDVKM. The ends lost 4 bases at V and 6 bases at J; junction bases unmatched: 10. The CDR3 DNA reads as TGTGCCAGCAGTTCCCCGCCGACTAGCGGGAGCCCCGAGCAGTACTTC. Protein product: CASSSPPTSGSPEQYF.

The chain recombines TRBV19 with TRBJ2-6; D is perhaps TRBD2 (5 bases). Germline V CDR1 and CDR2: LNHDA, SQIVND (reference sequence). There are 17 residues in the CDR3. Trimming pared 3 bases from V and 1 base from J, leaving 13 bases between. CDR3 loop: CASSMGVGISGANVLTF. The CDR3 region has the DNA TGTGCCAGTAGTATGGGAGTCGGGATTTCTGGGGCCAACGTCCTGACTTTC.

This clone has only a few counts. This chain joins TRBV5-1 and TRBJ1-1; D remains unclear. V was clipped by 4 bases and J by 4 bases, with 17 bases between them. Germline CDR1 reads SGHRS; CDR2 reads YFSETQ. This CDR3 is 15 amino acids long. DNA for the CDR3: TGCGCCAGCAGCGCTGGGGTTTTGGGTGGCACTGAAGCTTTCTTT. It codes for CASSAGVLGGTEAFF.

This clone came up once. V is TRBV7-2 and J is TRBJ2-5; tentative D call: TRBD2 (5 bases). V lost 1 base and J lost 5, with 8 bases in between. The germline V gene encodes CDR1 SGHTA and CDR2 FQGNSA. There are 13 residues in the CDR3. CDR3 region: CASSLGRGETQYF. The CDR3 DNA reads as TGTGCCAGCAGCTTAGGTCGAGGGGAGACCCAGTACTTC. The entire variable domain, with the rest obtained from reference TRBV7-2 and TRBJ2-5, is as follows: GAGVSQSPSNKVTEKGKDVELRCDPISGHTALYWYRQSLGQGLEFLIYFQGNSAPDKSGLPSDRFSAERTGGSVSTLTIQRTQQEDSAVYLCASSLGRGETQYFGPGTRLLVL.

The chain recombines TRBV18 with TRBJ2-2, with 9 bases matching TRBD1. The CDR3 is 18 residues long. The germline gives CDR1 KGHSH, CDR2 LQKENI. The J segment lost 0 bases and the V segment lost 6 bases, leaving 11 bases of the junction unmatched. CDR3 DNA sequence: TGTGCCAGCTCCCCGAGGGACAGGGCTGCCTCGAACACCGGGGAGCTGTTTTTT. It translates to CASSPRDRAASNTGELFF.

This chain links TRBV28 with TRBJ1-5, with 8 bases identical to TRBD1. J was trimmed by 2 bases and V by 5 bases; bases with no gene match: 8. CDR1 and CDR2 (germline): MDHEN, SYDVKM. This CDR3 region has 16 residues. This chain's CDR3 is CASSPQGARGNQPQHF. As DNA, the CDR3 is TGTGCCAGCAGTCCGCAGGGGGCTAGGGGCAATCAGCCCCAGCATTTT.

This rearrangement joins TRBV27 to TRBJ2-7; TRBD2 agrees at 7 bases. V trimming: 8 bases; J trimming: 4 bases; junction bases outside the gene matches: 11. The CDR3 contains 14 residues. CDR1 is MNHEY, CDR2 SMNVEV, per germline (reference sequence). This chain's CDR3 is CASGMAGGGYEQYF. DNA of the CDR3: TGTGCCAGCGGTATGGCGGGCGGGGGATACGAGCAGTACTTC.

This clone was recorded once. The gene calls are TRBV28 and TRBJ2-7, with TRBD2 as a possible D gene (5 bases). Germline V gene sequence: CDR1 MDHEN, CDR2 SYDVKM. Deletions cut 1 base from V and 9 bases from J, with 19 bases between. This CDR3 is built from 15 residues. The CDR3, as DNA: TGTGCCAGCAGTTTATTGCCTGTCGGGATCTCGGTGCAGTACTTC. Protein: CASSLLPVGISVQYF.

The CDR3 is CASSLTGAGEQYF. The CDR3 DNA reads TGTGCCAGCAGCTTAACAGGGGCCGGGGAGCAGTACTTC. V and J are TRBV7-3 and TRBJ2-7; D is possibly TRBD1 (5 bases). Trimming shortened V by 0 bases and J by 7 bases, and 10 bases separated the two germline ends. CDR3 length: 13 residues. Germline CDR1 reads SGHTA; CDR2 reads FQGTGA.

The rearrangement uses TRBV11-2 and TRBJ2-5, with 7 nucleotides matching TRBD2. The V segment lost 2 bases and the J segment 0 bases; nucleotides outside the gene matches: 12. Germline loops: CDR1 SGHAT, CDR2 FQNNGV. CDR3 size: 18 residues. In nucleotides, the CDR3 is TGTGCCAGCAGCTTACCCGCGGGAGCGGGATTGTACCAAGAGACCCAGTACTTC. Protein: CASSLPAGAGLYQETQYF.

This CDR3 is CASSFWEKVNTEAFF. Here the CDR3 DNA reads TGTGCCAGCAGTTTCTGGGAGAAAGTGAACACTGAAGCTTTCTTT. This chain links TRBV28 with TRBJ1-1; D gene uncertain. CDR1 MDHEN and CDR2 SYDVKM come from the germline V gene. The V end was cut by 3 bases, the J end by 0 bases, with 11 bases between. The CDR3 contains 15 residues. The whole variable domain, remainder taken from reference TRBV28 and TRBJ1-1, is DVKVTQSSRYLVKRTGEKVFLECVQDMDHENMFWYRQDPGLGLRLIYFSYDVKMKEKGDIPEGYSVSREKKERFSLILESASTNQTSMYLCASSFWEKVNTEAFFGQGTRLTVV.